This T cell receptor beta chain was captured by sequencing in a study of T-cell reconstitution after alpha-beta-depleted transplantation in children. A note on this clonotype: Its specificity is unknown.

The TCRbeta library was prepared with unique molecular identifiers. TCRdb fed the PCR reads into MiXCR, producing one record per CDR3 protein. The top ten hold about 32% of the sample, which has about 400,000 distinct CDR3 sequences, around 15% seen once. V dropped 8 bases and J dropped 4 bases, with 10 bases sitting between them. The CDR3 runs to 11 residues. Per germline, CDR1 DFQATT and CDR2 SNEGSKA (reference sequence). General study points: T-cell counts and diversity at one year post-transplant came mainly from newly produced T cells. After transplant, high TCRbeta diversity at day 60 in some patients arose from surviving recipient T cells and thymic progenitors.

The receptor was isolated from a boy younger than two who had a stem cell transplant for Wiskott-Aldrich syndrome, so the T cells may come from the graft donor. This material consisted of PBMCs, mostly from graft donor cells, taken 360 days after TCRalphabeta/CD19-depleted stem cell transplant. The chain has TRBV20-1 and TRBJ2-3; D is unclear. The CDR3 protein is CSTLVPDTQYF. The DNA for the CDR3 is TGCAGTACTCTGGTCCCAGATACGCAGTATTTT.